This T cell receptor (beta chain) comes out of a study of blood T cell repertoires in COVID-19 (dated by TCRdb to about 2020). Turning to the overall study: The collaborator samples originated in the United States, Italy and Spain and spanned the acute and convalescent phases of COVID-19. The repertoires were released in a freely available public database meant as a resource for research on the immune response to SARS-CoV-2. The samples were drawn from two sources: the first 160 participants of the ongoing ImmuneRACE study, and 1,254 subjects contributed by 6 global collaborators. Where HLA class I and class II types were available, the types were taken from metadata supplied by the sample provider, not from assay-based typing. The dataset comprised deeply sampled blood TCRbeta repertoires from subjects exposed to, actively infected with, or recovered from COVID-19. The sample metadata nearly always contained a de-identified subject ID, COVID-19 status, age in years and sex. The prospective study material was composed of cDNA or gDNA derived from T cells, B-cell-depleted T cells, or PBMCs. What the study reported, not specific to this receptor: Clinical and demographic metadata were provided uncurated, with the amount varying by source and participant.

TCRbeta CDR3 regions were amplified from genomic DNA using the immunoSEQ Assay, a bias-controlled multiplex PCR. Concerning the study's data processing: Within the assay, amplification of reference gene primers was used to estimate how many nucleated cells each sample contained. To quantify the absolute abundance of each unique TCRbeta CDR3 rearrangement, sequence reads were collapsed and filtered. Productive Simpson clonality was computed per sample as the square root of Simpson's diversity index over productive rearrangements. TCRdb limited this immuneACCESS table to in-frame rearrangements with V and J called. A share of clones is missing; checked studies link under half to unresolved V genes, and the rest is unexplained. V, J and clone size derive from that table, while D and trimming were established from the DNA sequence. Within this sample are roughly 260,000 clones, with 88% of them counted one time only. The ten largest clonotypes hold 4% of the sample.

The CDR3 has 17 amino acids, counting the end cysteine and phenylalanine. Only CDR3 DNA remains: 51 bases, in frame from the first base. The germline V gene specifies SGHRS as CDR1 and YFSETQ as CDR2. V lost 0 bases and J lost 0 bases, and the count of bases not matched to a germline gene is 6. Regarding this clone: Its target antigen remains unknown. No much larger clone exists at a distance of one base, and base qualities are not known.

Samples from volunteer blood donors who had recovered from COVID-19 were contributed by a second Seattle source. The collaborating institutions used their own protocols to collect whole blood in K2EDTA tubes. For TCRbeta analysis, collaborators shipped samples as frozen whole blood, isolated PBMCs, or DNA extracted from either of those sample types. The V gene is TRBV5-1 and the J gene is TRBJ1-1; 9 junctional bases match TRBD1. The sequenced sample consisted of peripheral blood. This TCR came from a man aged 55 to 70 who had recovered from COVID-19. CDR3 loop: CASSLAKGTGLNTEAFF. The nucleotide sequence reads as follows: TGCGCCAGCAGCTTGGCAAAAGGGACAGGGCTGAACACTGAAGCTTTCTTT.